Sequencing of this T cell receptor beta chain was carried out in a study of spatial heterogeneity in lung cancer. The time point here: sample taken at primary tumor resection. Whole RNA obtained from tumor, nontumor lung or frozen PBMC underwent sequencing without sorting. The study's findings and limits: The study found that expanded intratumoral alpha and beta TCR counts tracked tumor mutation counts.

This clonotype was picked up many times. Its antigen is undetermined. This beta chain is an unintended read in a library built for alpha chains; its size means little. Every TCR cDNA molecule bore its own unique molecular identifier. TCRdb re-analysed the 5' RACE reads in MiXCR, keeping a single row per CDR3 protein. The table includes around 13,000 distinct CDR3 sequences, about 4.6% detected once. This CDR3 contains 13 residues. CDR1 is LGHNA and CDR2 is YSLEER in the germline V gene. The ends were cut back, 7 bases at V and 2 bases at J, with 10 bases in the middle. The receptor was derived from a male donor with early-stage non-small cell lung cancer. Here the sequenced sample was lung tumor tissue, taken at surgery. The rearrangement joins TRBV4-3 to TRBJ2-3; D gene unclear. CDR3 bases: TGCGCCAGCAAAGAGACCGCCACAGATACGCAGTATTTT. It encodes CASKETATDTQYF.